The 25 T cell receptor beta chains in this list originate from one sample, sequenced in a study of blood T cell repertoires in COVID-19 (TCRdb year 2020). Preparation of the library involved the immunoSEQ multiplex PCR assay. TCRdb holds this immuneACCESS table with in-frame rearrangements only. Some clones are missing; in checked studies, unresolved V genes explain under half, and the rest has no known cause. In all, the sample holds a few hundred thousand clones, and approximately 86% of those were seen once. Just over 7% of the sample goes to the ten largest clones. Sequenced sample: peripheral blood. All receptors come from a woman aged 55-70 years with COVID-19, enrolled during active disease.

The chain has TRBV24-1 and TRBJ1-2; 10 bases line up with TRBD1. In germline, CDR1 is KGHDR, CDR2 SFDVKD. V shed 4 bases and J 5 bases; nucleotides not matched to a gene: 9. This CDR3 is 16 amino acids long. DNA for the CDR3: TGTGCCACCAGTGAAACGGGACAGGGGACGAATTATGGCTACACCTTC. Amino acids: CATSETGQGTNYGYTF.

This clone was seen many times. V usage is TRBV7-6 and J usage is TRBJ2-5; TRBD1 matches at 11 bases. The CDR3 is 16 residues long. Trimming took 2 bases from V and 2 from J; bases not matched to a gene: 4. In germline, CDR1 is SGHVS, CDR2 FNYEAQ. The CDR3 protein is CASSLWTGGGQETQYF. The CDR3 DNA reads as TGTGCCAGCAGCTTATGGACAGGGGGCGGGCAAGAGACCCAGTACTTC.

This chain connects TRBV20-1 to TRBJ2-1; D gene unclear. CDR1 and CDR2 (germline): DFQATT, SNEGSKA (reference sequence). The CDR3 length is 11 residues. Trimming took off 3 bases at V and 4 bases at J, with 4 bases between the two ends. The CDR3 DNA is TGCAGTGCTAGCCCTTACAATGAGCAGTTCTTC. Its translation is CSASPYNEQFF.

The genes are TRBV7-9 and TRBJ2-5; D is possibly TRBD1 (6 bases). Germline V gives CDR1 SEHNR, CDR2 FQNEAQ (reference sequence). The CDR3 runs 14 residues. Trimming pared 3 bases from V and 2 bases from J, leaving 10 bases between. The CDR3 DNA reads TGTGCCAGCAGCTTCTACAGGGATCAAGAGACCCAGTACTTC. It specifies CASSFYRDQETQYF.

This chain links TRBV20-1 with TRBJ1-6; D gene uncertain. Trimming pared 3 bases from V and 8 bases from J, leaving 23 bases between. Per the germline V gene, CDR1 is DFQATT and CDR2 is SNEGSKA (reference sequence). There are 17 residues in the CDR3. CDR3 coding DNA: TGCAGTGCTAGTGACCGACGCACAAGGGCGAGGGATTCACCCCTCCACTTT. This translates into CSASDRRTRARDSPLHF.

The chain joins TRBV18 to TRBJ2-1, with D unresolved. V was pared by 3 bases and J by 1 base, with 10 bases between. The CDR3 contains 15 residues. Per the germline V gene, CDR1 is KGHSH and CDR2 is LQKENI. CDR3 in DNA: TGTGCCAGCTCACCCGAGACATCGTCCTACAATGAGCAGTTCTTC. Encoded protein: CASSPETSSYNEQFF.

This rearrangement joins TRBV6-6 to TRBJ2-7, with a tentative D call TRBD2 (6 bases). This CDR3 comprises 18 residues. V gave up 5 bases and J gave up 10 bases, with 33 bases separating them. Germline-derived CDR1 and CDR2 are MNHNY and SVGAGI (reference sequence). As DNA, the CDR3 is TGTGCCAGCAGTCCCGGACCTCGGGACTTCCCTCGACCCTACGGCCAGTACTTC. It is translated as CASSPGPRDFPRPYGQYF.

The chain has TRBV2 and TRBJ1-1; D gene uncertain. The ends were cut back, 3 bases at V and 12 bases at J, with 11 bases in the middle. The CDR3 is 11 amino acids. The V gene's germline CDR1 is SNHLY and CDR2 FYNNEI. The chain's CDR3 is CASSEKIVTFF. In nucleotides, the CDR3 is TGTGCCAGCAGTGAGAAAATAGTTACTTTCTTT.

The rearrangement joins TRBV11-1 to TRBJ1-1; D ambiguous. V dropped 3 bases and J dropped 1 base, with 9 bases sitting between them. This CDR3 has 14 residues. Germline assignment: CDR1 SGHAT and CDR2 FQDESV (reference sequence). The DNA of the CDR3 is TGTGCCAGCAGCTTTCGGGGAGAGAACACTGAAGCTTTCTTT. Protein product: CASSFRGENTEAFF.

The chain employs TRBV5-1 and TRBJ2-1; 8 nucleotides align to TRBD2. Unmatched junction bases numbered 4, after V lost 1 base and J lost 4 bases. The CDR3 is made up of 15 amino acids. Looked up from germline, CDR1 is SGHRS and CDR2 is YFSETQ. The CDR3 reads CASSLTGGAYNEQFF. In DNA form, the CDR3 reads TGCGCCAGCAGCTTGACCGGGGGGGCGTACAATGAGCAGTTCTTC.

The chain employs TRBV5-1 and TRBJ2-3; 8 bases agree with TRBD2. Losses at the gene ends were 0 bases for V and 1 base for J; bases not matched to a gene: 1. Germline assignment: CDR1 SGHRS and CDR2 YFSETQ. This CDR3 has 15 amino acids. CDR3 residues: CASSLAGGGTDTQYF. CDR3 coding DNA: TGCGCCAGCAGCTTGGCGGGGGGGGGCACAGATACGCAGTATTTT. Looking up the rest from reference TRBV5-1 and TRBJ2-3 gives the full variable domain: KAGVTQTPRYLIKTRGQQVTLSCSPISGHRSVSWYQQTPGQGLQFLFEYFSETQRNKGNFPGRFSGRQFSNSRSEMNVSTLELGDSALYLCASSLAGGGTDTQYFGPGTRLTVL.

The chain joins TRBV5-1 to TRBJ2-3; weak D call: TRBD1 (6 bases). CDR3 length: 17 residues. V dropped 2 bases and J dropped 1 base, with 17 bases sitting between them. Germline V lookup: CDR1 SGHRS, CDR2 YFSETQ. CDR3 bases: TGCGCCAGCAGCTTCTGGGGGCGCCTGCCGGGCACAGATACGCAGTATTTT. Translation: CASSFWGRLPGTDTQYF.

V is TRBV29-1 and J is TRBJ2-3; TRBD2 agrees at 7 bases. Germline V gene data show CDR1 as SQVTM and CDR2 as ANQGSEA. Losses at the gene ends were 4 bases for V and 2 bases for J; bases not matched to a gene: 6. CDR3 length: 14 amino acids. CDR3 bases: TGCAGCGTTGGAGTAGCGGGCCCCACAGATACGCAGTATTTT. Amino acid sequence: CSVGVAGPTDTQYF.

The chain is built from TRBV11-3 and TRBJ2-5; D is possibly TRBD1 (6 bases). Germline CDR1 reads SGHNT; CDR2 reads YENEEA. The CDR3 extends over 12 amino acids. The V and J ends lost 8 bases and 5 bases respectively, with 12 bases between them. DNA of the CDR3: TGTGCCAGCTCGGGGCAGGGGGAGACCCAGTACTTC. Translating it yields CASSGQGETQYF.

For the CDR3, the DNA is TGTGCCAGCAGCGAAGGGACAGTAAGCAAGTACACTGAAGCTTTCTTT. Translating gives CASSEGTVSKYTEAFF. The chain recombines TRBV7-9 with TRBJ1-1; 7 bases fit TRBD1. CDR1 is SEHNR, CDR2 FQNEAQ, per germline (reference sequence). The CDR3 is 16 amino acids. V gave up 5 bases and J gave up 3 bases; unmatched junction bases: 12.

This clone has more than one count but fewer than ten. This sequence joins TRBV15 and TRBJ1-4, with 9 bases lining up with TRBD1. The V segment lost 0 bases and the J segment 8 bases; nucleotides outside the gene matches: 10. From germline, CDR1 is LNHNV and CDR2 YYDKDF (reference sequence). The CDR3 covers 17 residues. This CDR3 is CATSREGADRGLEKLFF. As DNA, the CDR3 is TGTGCCACCAGCAGAGAGGGGGCGGACAGGGGATTAGAAAAACTGTTTTTT.

The chain recombines TRBV7-2 with TRBJ2-5, with 8 bases matching TRBD1. The trim removed 4 bases at V and 9 bases at J, leaving 16 bases unmatched. Germline V gene lookup returns CDR1 SGHTA and CDR2 FQGNSA. There are 16 residues in the CDR3. The CDR3 is CASSSTPGGGGGAQYF. The DNA of the CDR3 is TGTGCCAGCAGCTCGACGCCAGGGGGCGGCGGAGGGGCCCAGTACTTC.

J is TRBJ2-1 and V is TRBV6-1; 9 bases map to TRBD1. The CDR3 has 15 amino acids. Germline CDR1 reads MNHNS; CDR2 reads SASEGT. J gave up 8 bases and V 6 bases, and 11 bases lay outside the gene matches. CDR3 sequence reads: CASRNTGTGRDEQFF. The CDR3, as DNA: TGTGCCAGCAGAAATACCGGGACAGGGCGTGATGAGCAGTTCTTC.

The chain uses TRBV5-5 and TRBJ2-5; 9 nucleotides line up with TRBD2. From germline, CDR1 is SGHKS and CDR2 YYEKEE (reference sequence). V lost 0 bases, J lost 5 bases, and 11 bases stayed unmatched. The CDR3 consists of 17 residues. CDR3 DNA sequence: TGTGCCAGCAGCTTGGTTTGGTTTAGCGGGGGTTCGGAGACCCAGTACTTC. It specifies CASSLVWFSGGSETQYF.

The gene calls are TRBV10-3 and TRBJ2-3, with 8 bases identical to TRBD2. Germline V gene data show CDR1 as ENHRY and CDR2 as SYGVKD. J gave up 4 bases and V 3 bases, and 3 bases lay outside the gene matches. The CDR3 sequence is 14 residues long. CDR3: CAISDRGGPDTQYF. For the CDR3, the DNA is TGTGCCATCAGTGACCGGGGGGGACCAGATACGCAGTATTTT.

This chain joins TRBV9 and TRBJ1-6, with D perhaps TRBD1 (5 bases). V dropped 0 bases and J dropped 5 bases, with 15 bases sitting between them. CDR1 is SGDLS and CDR2 is YYNGEE in the germline V gene. This CDR3 comprises 17 residues. Here the CDR3 DNA reads TGTGCCAGCAGCGTAGCGTCAAGACAGACAGATAATTCACCCCTCCACTTT. The encoded protein is CASSVASRQTDNSPLHF.

V is TRBV5-5 and J is TRBJ1-5, with D possibly matching TRBD1 (6 bases). The germline V gene encodes CDR1 SGHKS and CDR2 YYEKEE (reference sequence). Deletions cut 0 bases from V and 7 bases from J, with 11 bases between. This CDR3 region has 14 residues. The CDR3 nucleotides are TGTGCCAGCAGCTTGGAGTCAGGGGAGCAGCCCCAGCATTTT. This encodes CASSLESGEQPQHF.

Only a few counts were recorded for this clone. V gene TRBV9 combines with J gene TRBJ1-1; TRBD1 matches 7 bases. Germline lookup yields CDR1 SGDLS and CDR2 YYNGEE. J gave up 0 bases and V 2 bases, and 7 bases lay outside the gene matches. The CDR3 runs 16 residues. The CDR3 region has the DNA TGTGCCAGCAGCGTTCAGACAGGGCCGCTGAACACTGAAGCTTTCTTT. Its translation: CASSVQTGPLNTEAFF.

The genes are TRBV6-4 and TRBJ2-3, with TRBD1 identical over 8 bases. Trimming took 3 bases from V and 2 from J; bases not matched to a gene: 1. Germline V lookup: CDR1 MRHNA, CDR2 SNTAGT. CDR3 length: 14 residues. The CDR3 sequence: CASSDQGATDTQYF. In DNA form, the CDR3 reads TGTGCCAGCAGTGATCAGGGGGCCACAGATACGCAGTATTTT.

This clone showed up just a few times. The J gene is TRBJ1-2, the V gene TRBV30; TRBD1 aligns across 8 bases. The germline CDR1 and CDR2 sequences are GTSNPN and SVGIG (reference sequence). V lost 5 bases, J lost 5 bases, and 7 bases stayed unmatched. There are 13 residues in the CDR3. As DNA, the CDR3 is TGTGCCTGGGACCGGACAGGGAGATATGGCTACACCTTC. Protein product: CAWDRTGRYGYTF.